These 18 T cell receptor beta chains came from one sample sequenced in a study of blood T cell repertoires in COVID-19. Some clones are missing from TCRdb's copy, which holds only in-frame ones; the method was immunoSEQ multiplex PCR. The repertoire holds some 150,000 clones, roughly 77% seen once, with roughly 5.1% in the top ten. Sequenced material: peripheral blood. All receptors come from a woman between 65 and 79 years old with COVID-19, enrolled during active disease.

The count of this clone is one. This chain links TRBV7-2 with TRBJ2-5; tentatively, D is TRBD1 (6 bases). V lost 5 bases, J lost 2 bases, and 18 bases lay in between. The CDR3 length is 16 residues. Per the germline V gene, CDR1 is SGHTA and CDR2 is FQGNSA. CDR3 coding DNA: TGTGCCAGCAGCCCATCTTTCCGGGACACACAAGAGACCCAGTACTTC. Protein sequence: CASSPSFRDTQETQYF.

The chain couples TRBV11-2 to TRBJ1-5; 10 bases match TRBD1. V lost 5 bases, J lost 0 bases, and 13 bases stayed unmatched. The CDR3 is 19 amino acids. CDR1 is SGHAT and CDR2 is FQNNGV in the germline V gene. CDR3 nucleotide sequence: TGTGCCAGCAGCCCTCCTCCTTTGGACAGGGGGAATAGCAATCAGCCCCAGCATTTT. Its protein product is CASSPPPLDRGNSNQPQHF.

This chain joins TRBV7-6 and TRBJ1-2; no reliable D call. This CDR3 comprises 13 residues. The ends were cut back, 4 bases at V and 8 bases at J, with 14 bases in the middle. Germline CDR1 SGHVS, CDR2 FNYEAQ. The CDR3 sequence: CASSSAGPSGYTF. CDR3 DNA: TGTGCCAGCAGCTCTGCGGGCCCTAGCGGCTACACCTTC.

This chain uses TRBV18 with TRBJ2-7; D is perhaps TRBD2 (6 bases). V was clipped by 2 bases and J by 5 bases, with 13 bases between them. Germline CDR1 and CDR2: KGHSH and LQKENI. There are 14 residues in the CDR3. CDR3 region: CASSPGSGRNEQYF. The CDR3 DNA sequence: TGTGCCAGCTCACCAGGGTCAGGGAGGAACGAGCAGTACTTC.

V usage is TRBV5-8 and J usage is TRBJ2-3, with 7 bases aligning to TRBD1. CDR3 length equals 16 residues. CDR1 SGHTS and CDR2 YDEGEE come from the germline V gene. Losses at the gene ends were 3 bases for V and 0 bases for J; bases not matched to a gene: 7. CDR3 in DNA: TGTGCCAGCAGCTCGGGGACAGCGACTAGCACAGATACGCAGTATTTT. This codes for CASSSGTATSTDTQYF. The complete variable domain, with remaining parts taken from reference TRBV5-8 and TRBJ2-3, reads EAGVTQSPTHLIKTRGQQATLRCSPISGHTSVYWYQQALGLGLQFLLWYDEGEERNRGNFPPRFSGRQFPNYSSELNVNALELEDSALYLCASSSGTATSTDTQYFGPGTRLTVL.

The chain combines TRBV5-4 with TRBJ2-4; 7 bases line up with TRBD1. CDR3 size: 14 residues. CDR1 is SGHNT, CDR2 YYREEE, per germline (reference sequence). J lost 2 bases, V lost 5 bases, and 4 bases had no gene match. The CDR3 sequence is CASSSRGTKNIQYF. The CDR3 DNA sequence: TGTGCCAGCAGTTCCAGGGGGACCAAAAACATTCAGTACTTC.

The chain recombines TRBV7-2 with TRBJ2-1; D is possibly TRBD1 (6 bases). CDR1 SGHTA and CDR2 FQGNSA come from the germline V gene. The CDR3 consists of 15 residues. Trimming left V 3 bases short and J 1 base short, with 10 bases between. CDR3 loop: CASSLTGQSYNEQFF. The CDR3 DNA reads as TGTGCCAGCAGCTTGACAGGCCAGTCCTACAATGAGCAGTTCTTC.

The chain uses TRBV3-1 (or the pseudogene TRBV3-2) and TRBJ2-7, with D hard to call. Germline assignment: CDR1 LGHDT and CDR2 YNNKEL (reference sequence). V lost 3 bases, J lost 4 bases, and 10 bases lay in between. The CDR3 has 13 residues. CDR3 in amino acids: CASSHGPFYEQYF. As DNA, the CDR3 is TGTGCCAGCAGCCACGGTCCTTTTTACGAGCAGTACTTC.

This chain joins TRBV5-6 and TRBJ2-3; 10 bases fit TRBD1. V lost 6 bases to trimming and J lost 7 bases; unmatched junction nucleotides: 8. The germline gives CDR1 SGHDT, CDR2 YYEEEE. The CDR3 sequence is 14 residues long. The CDR3 loop is CASISGQGPYTQYF. Here the CDR3 DNA reads TGTGCCAGCATTTCGGGACAGGGGCCATATACGCAGTATTTT.

The chain recombines TRBV6-2 or TRBV6-3 with TRBJ1-3; D not resolved. CDR1 and CDR2 from the germline V gene are MNHEY and SVGEGT. The length of the CDR3 is 14 residues. V dropped 6 bases and J dropped 0 bases, with 9 bases sitting between them. Here the CDR3 DNA reads TGTGCCAGCAGCAGTCCTAACTCTGGAAACACCATATATTTT. Protein product: CASSSPNSGNTIYF.

This chain uses TRBV6-5 with TRBJ2-7; 7 bases are a match to TRBD2. This CDR3 has 13 residues. The V gene's germline CDR1 is MNHEY and CDR2 SVGAGI. Losses at the gene ends were 6 bases for V and 4 bases for J; bases not matched to a gene: 6. In DNA, the CDR3 is TGTGCCAGCAGGCCCAGCGGGGAGTACGAGCAGTACTTC. Residues: CASRPSGEYEQYF.

The chain is built from TRBV4-2 and TRBJ1-2, with 9 bases identical to TRBD1. The junction had 5 bases not matched to a gene; V was cut back by 1 base and J by 2 bases. CDR3 size: 16 residues. Germline CDR1 and CDR2: LGHNA and YNFKEQ. This chain's CDR3 is CASSQGGQGTNYGYTF. CDR3 nucleotide sequence: TGTGCCAGCAGCCAAGGCGGACAGGGGACCAACTATGGCTACACCTTC.

The chain uses TRBV5-4 and TRBJ2-5, with 8 bases that match TRBD1. Germline CDR1 and CDR2: SGHNT and YYREEE (reference sequence). This CDR3 spans 13 amino acids. V was clipped by 3 bases and J by 3 bases; unmatched bases: 1. CDR3 residues: CASSSGQEETQYF. As DNA, the CDR3 is TGTGCCAGCAGCTCGGGACAGGAAGAGACCCAGTACTTC.

The genes are TRBV2 and TRBJ1-2; 11 bases fit TRBD1. The CDR3 covers 15 residues. The junction had 7 bases not matched to a gene; V was cut back by 3 bases and J by 7 bases. Germline CDR1 reads SNHLY; CDR2 reads FYNNEI. CDR3 residues: CASSDVGQGASGYTF. CDR3 coding DNA: TGTGCCAGCAGTGACGTTGGACAGGGGGCAAGTGGCTACACCTTC.

The chain couples TRBV5-1 to TRBJ2-3; possibly TRBD1 for D (7 bases). CDR1 is SGHRS, CDR2 YFSETQ, per germline. Trimming removed 2 bases from V and 5 bases from J, with 15 bases in between. The CDR3 contains 15 residues. The CDR3 reads CASSFEGAGGDTQYF. CDR3 DNA: TGCGCCAGCAGCTTCGAGGGGGCCGGGGGAGATACGCAGTATTTT. Full variable domain (missing parts from reference TRBV5-1 and TRBJ2-3): KAGVTQTPRYLIKTRGQQVTLSCSPISGHRSVSWYQQTPGQGLQFLFEYFSETQRNKGNFPGRFSGRQFSNSRSEMNVSTLELGDSALYLCASSFEGAGGDTQYFGPGTRLTVL.

The chain joins TRBV4-1 to TRBJ1-1; D is uncertain. The CDR3 length is 15 residues. The V gene lost 3 bases and the J gene lost 1 base, with 12 bases spanning the gap. Germline CDR1 is MGHRA and CDR2 is YSYEKL. The DNA of the CDR3 is TGCGCCAGCAGCCAGACGACAAATCAGAACACTGAAGCTTTCTTT. Protein product: CASSQTTNQNTEAFF.

This CDR3 reads CASSFNRDGYTF. The CDR3 DNA follows: TGTGCCAGCAGCTTCAACAGGGATGGCTACACCTTC. V usage is TRBV7-9 and J usage is TRBJ1-2; D might be TRBD1 (6 bases). Per the germline V gene, CDR1 is SEHNR and CDR2 is FQNEAQ (reference sequence). The CDR3 has 12 residues. With 3 bases removed from V and 6 bases from J, the gap between germline ends came to 8 bases.

The chain is built from TRBV7-2 and TRBJ2-7; possibly TRBD2 for D (6 bases). Germline CDR1 and CDR2: SGHTA and FQGNSA. The CDR3 is 14 residues long. V was shortened by 4 bases and J by 6 bases, with 16 bases between the two germline ends. The CDR3 sequence: CASSWGDSRSEQYF. CDR3 sequence (DNA): TGTGCCAGCAGCTGGGGGGATAGTCGCTCCGAGCAGTACTTC.